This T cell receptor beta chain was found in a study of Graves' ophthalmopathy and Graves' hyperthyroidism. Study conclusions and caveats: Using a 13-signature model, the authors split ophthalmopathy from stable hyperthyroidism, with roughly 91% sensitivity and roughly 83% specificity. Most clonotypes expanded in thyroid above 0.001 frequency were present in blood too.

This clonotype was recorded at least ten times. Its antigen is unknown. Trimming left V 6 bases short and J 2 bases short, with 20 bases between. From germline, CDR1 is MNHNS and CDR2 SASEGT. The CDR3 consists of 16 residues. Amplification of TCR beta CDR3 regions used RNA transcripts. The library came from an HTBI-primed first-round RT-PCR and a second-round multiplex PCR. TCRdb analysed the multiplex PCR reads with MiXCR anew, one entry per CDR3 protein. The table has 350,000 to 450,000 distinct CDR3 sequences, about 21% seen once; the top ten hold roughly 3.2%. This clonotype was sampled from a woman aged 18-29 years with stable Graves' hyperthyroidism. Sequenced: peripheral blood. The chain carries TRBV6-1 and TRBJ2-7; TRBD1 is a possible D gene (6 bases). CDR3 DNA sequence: TGTGCCAGCAGGGGAATTCAGGGGCGTTCCCCCTACGAGCAGTACTTC. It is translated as CASRGIQGRSPYEQYF.